Listed below are T cell receptor beta chains from one sample, sequenced in a study of early T cells in non-severe SARS-CoV-2 infection. TCRdb re-derived calls from the 5' RACE reads in MiXCR, one entry per CDR3 protein. The table includes more than 20,000 distinct CDR3 sequences, approximately 4.4% detected once. The sample consisted of whole blood. All receptors come from an adult who was a healthcare worker with PCR-confirmed SARS-CoV-2 infection or an uninfected control (not recorded which). Each CDR3 is given with its conserved first and last residue. The D gene is left open where the match is weak. Clone size is shown for a subset of rows, as once, few, many or a class of expanded clone.

j_gene | d_gene | abundance | v_gene | CDR3aa | CDR3nt
TRBJ2-7 | . | few | TRBV7-7 | CASSPGPSYEQYF | TGTGCCAGCAGCCCCGGGCCGTCCTACGAGCAGTACTTC
TRBJ1-1 | TRBD1 | many | TRBV11-2 | CASSFPTGGDRNTEAFF | TGTGCCAGCAGCTTTCCCACAGGGGGCGATCGGAACACTGAAGCTTTCTTT
TRBJ1-1 | . | many | TRBV7-2 | CASSSRLAFF | TGTGCCAGCAGCTCCCGACTAGCTTTCTTT
TRBJ1-3 | TRBD1 | many | TRBV29-1 | CSAGQETGNTIYF | TGCAGCGCTGGACAGGAGACTGGAAACACCATATATTTT
TRBJ1-1 | . | many | TRBV5-1 | CASSPDSQNTEAFF | TGCGCCAGCAGCCCGGACAGCCAGAACACTGAAGCTTTCTTT
TRBJ1-6 | TRBD1 | few | TRBV7-9 | CASSPDREDSPLHF | TGTGCCAGCAGCCCCGACAGGGAGGATTCACCCCTCCACTTT
TRBJ2-7 | TRBD2 | many | TRBV29-1 | CSGGGPGYEQYF | TGCAGCGGGGGAGGGCCTGGCTACGAGCAGTACTTC
TRBJ2-7 | TRBD1 | many | TRBV10-3 | CAISGAGQGFTGQYF | TGTGCCATCAGTGGGGCGGGACAGGGGTTTACAGGGCAGTACTTC
TRBJ2-3 | TRBD2 | many | TRBV5-1 | CASSLSPGTSGTDTQYF | TGCGCCAGCAGCTTGTCACCCGGGACTAGCGGCACAGATACGCAGTATTTT
TRBJ1-5 | . | many | TRBV28 | CASSLPDQPQHF | TGTGCCAGCAGTTTACCCGATCAGCCCCAGCATTTT
TRBJ1-2 | TRBD1 | few | TRBV20-1 | CSASRQGTLNGYTF | TGCAGTGCTTCCCGACAGGGGACCCTGAATGGCTACACCTTC
TRBJ2-7 | TRBD1 | few | TRBV18 | CASSPEQGAHEQYF | TGTGCCAGCTCACCTGAACAGGGGGCCCACGAGCAGTACTTC
TRBJ1-4 | . | . | TRBV18 | CVSSRSGNEKLFF | TGTGTCAGCTCACGCTCAGGGAATGAAAAACTGTTTTTT
TRBJ1-2 | . | many | TRBV12-3/TRBV12-4 | CASSLATTNYGYTF | TGTGCCAGCAGTTTAGCGACAACGAACTATGGCTACACCTTC
TRBJ2-7 | . | few | TRBV2 | CASKSRSSYEQYF | TGTGCCAGCAAGTCCAGGTCCTCCTACGAGCAGTACTTC
TRBJ2-7 | . | many | TRBV14 | CASSQRIRNEQYF | TGTGCCAGCAGCCAAAGGATCAGGAACGAGCAGTACTTC
TRBJ1-1 | . | few | TRBV7-9 | CASTPFLGAEAFF | TGTGCCAGCACCCCATTCCTCGGGGCCGAAGCTTTCTTT
TRBJ2-4 | TRBD2 | . | TRBV6-6 | CASSSNTLSGGALNIQYF | TGTGCCAGCAGTTCGAACACCCTTAGCGGGGGGGCCTTGAACATTCAGTACTTC
TRBJ1-2 | TRBD1 | many | TRBV12-3/TRBV12-4 | CASSSRGDYGYTF | TGTGCCAGCAGTTCCAGGGGGGACTATGGCTACACCTTC
TRBJ2-3 | . | many | TRBV29-1 | CSVEKSSTDTQYF | TGCAGCGTTGAAAAGTCTAGCACAGATACGCAGTATTTT
TRBJ2-2 | TRBD1 | many | TRBV5-1 | CASSLGGQGAGELFF | TGCGCCAGCAGCTTGGGAGGACAGGGCGCCGGGGAGCTGTTTTTT
TRBJ2-3 | . | medium-sized | TRBV6-2/TRBV6-3 | CASSSGEGDADTQYF | TGTGCCAGCAGTTCCGGAGAGGGGGACGCAGATACGCAGTATTTT
TRBJ2-5 | . | . | TRBV6-1 | CASSAFGETQYF | TGTGCCAGCAGTGCATTTGGAGAGACCCAGTACTTC
TRBJ2-3 | . | many | TRBV9 | CASSVVGVQRDTQYF | TGTGCCAGCAGCGTAGTGGGGGTACAGAGAGATACGCAGTATTTT
TRBJ2-1 | . | medium-sized | TRBV7-2 | CASSLVTGIDYNEQFF | TGTGCCAGCAGCTTAGTTACAGGGATAGACTACAATGAGCAGTTCTTC
TRBJ2-3 | . | . | TRBV20-1 | CSARVAGATGTDTQYF | TGCAGTGCTAGAGTCGCAGGGGCTACAGGAACAGATACGCAGTATTTT
TRBJ2-2 | . | many | TRBV2 | CASSDDSGELFF | TGTGCCAGCAGTGATGATTCCGGGGAGCTGTTTTTT
TRBJ2-7 | . | many | TRBV7-2 | CASSLASGPAYEQYF | TGTGCCAGCAGCTTAGCGAGCGGACCCGCCTACGAGCAGTACTTC
TRBJ2-7 | TRBD1 | many | TRBV5-5 | CASSSGQGSTYEQYF | TGTGCCAGCAGCTCCGGACAGGGGTCGACCTACGAGCAGTACTTC
TRBJ2-3 | . | many | TRBV5-1 | CASSPDKATDTQYF | TGCGCCAGCAGCCCGGACAAGGCCACAGATACGCAGTATTTT
TRBJ2-3 | TRBD2 | . | TRBV4-2 | CASSQSGSWTDTQYF | TGTGCCAGCAGCCAAAGCGGGAGTTGGACAGATACGCAGTATTTT
TRBJ2-7 | . | many | TRBV6-1 | CASRQFYEQYF | TGTGCCAGCAGGCAGTTCTACGAGCAGTACTTC
TRBJ2-1 | TRBD2 | many | TRBV30 | CASGRAANSYNEQFF | TGTGCCAGTGGGAGGGCCGCGAACTCCTACAATGAGCAGTTCTTC
TRBJ2-7 | TRBD2 | many | TRBV4-1 | CASSHGREGPYEQYF | TGCGCCAGCAGCCATGGGCGGGAGGGCCCCTACGAGCAGTACTTC
TRBJ2-2 | . | many | TRBV3-1 | CASSQVPGNGELFF | TGTGCCAGCAGCCAAGTACCGGGTAACGGGGAGCTGTTTTTT
TRBJ2-1 | . | many | TRBV4-2 | CASSQRLAGENEQFF | TGTGCCAGCAGCCAAAGGCTAGCCGGTGAAAATGAGCAGTTCTTC
TRBJ2-7 | TRBD2 | many | TRBV11-2 | CASSLTSGVPEQYF | TGTGCCAGCAGCCTGACTAGCGGGGTCCCCGAGCAGTACTTC
TRBJ1-4 | . | many | TRBV2 | CASTRTNEKLFF | TGTGCCAGCACCCGGACTAATGAAAAACTGTTTTTT
TRBJ2-7 | . | many | TRBV14 | CASSRAAYEQYF | TGTGCCAGCAGCCGGGCCGCCTACGAGCAGTACTTC
TRBJ2-3 | . | few | TRBV5-1 | CASNAEDTQYF | TGCGCCAGCAATGCAGAAGATACGCAGTATTTT
TRBJ1-5 | . | many | TRBV10-3 | CAIGRNNQPQHF | TGTGCCATCGGGCGGAACAATCAGCCCCAGCATTTT
TRBJ2-1 | TRBD2 | . | TRBV11-3 | CASSLGLAGSYNEQFF | TGTGCCAGCAGCTTAGGGCTAGCGGGCTCCTACAATGAGCAGTTCTTC
TRBJ2-3 | TRBD1 | many | TRBV11-2 | CASSSGQDRTDTQYF | TGTGCCAGCAGCTCAGGACAGGATCGCACAGATACGCAGTATTTT
TRBJ2-2 | TRBD1 | many | TRBV29-1 | CSVPTGGLNTGELFF | TGCAGCGTGCCTACAGGGGGCCTTAACACCGGGGAGCTGTTTTTT
TRBJ2-3 | TRBD2 | many | TRBV2 | CASPPSGRQEGTDTQYF | TGTGCCAGCCCCCCTAGCGGGAGGCAGGAGGGCACAGATACGCAGTATTTT
TRBJ2-7 | . | few | TRBV6-1 | CASSYRATLNYEQYF | TGTGCCAGCAGTTACCGGGCCACCCTAAACTACGAGCAGTACTTC
TRBJ2-7 | . | few | TRBV3-1 | CASSLDAGQRYEQYF | TGTGCCAGCAGCCTGGATGCGGGTCAAAGGTACGAGCAGTACTTC
TRBJ2-7 | TRBD2 | many | TRBV27 | CASSLGGDSSYEQYF | TGTGCCAGCAGTTTAGGGGGGGATAGCTCCTACGAGCAGTACTTC
TRBJ1-4 | . | many | TRBV5-1 | CASSLRDSHEKLFF | TGCGCCAGCAGCTTAAGGGATTCACATGAAAAACTGTTTTTT
TRBJ2-2 | TRBD2 | many | TRBV20-1 | CSAGPGGANTGELFF | TGCAGTGCCGGGCCGGGAGGGGCGAACACCGGGGAGCTGTTTTTT
TRBJ1-1 | . | . | TRBV4-1 | CASSHPPNTEAFF | TGCGCCAGCAGCCACCCACCTAACACTGAAGCTTTCTTT
TRBJ2-7 | TRBD2 | many | TRBV28 | CASSPSPSGRAYEQYF | TGTGCCAGCAGTCCATCCCCTAGCGGGAGGGCCTACGAGCAGTACTTC
TRBJ2-7 | . | many | TRBV10-2 | CASISGPGQLYEQYF | TGCGCCAGCATTTCCGGGCCAGGGCAACTCTACGAGCAGTACTTC
TRBJ2-6 | . | . | TRBV28 | CASSGPWTLSGANVLTF | TGTGCCAGCTCGGGCCCTTGGACTCTCTCTGGGGCCAACGTCCTGACTTTC
TRBJ2-7 | . | many | TRBV14 | CASSHSYYEQYF | TGTGCCAGCAGCCACTCTTACTACGAGCAGTACTTC
TRBJ1-4 | . | many | TRBV29-1 | CSVKERANEKLFF | TGCAGCGTTAAGGAGAGAGCAAATGAAAAACTGTTTTTT
TRBJ1-5 | . | . | TRBV11-2 | CASSLGAGQPQHF | TGTGCCAGCAGCTTAGGGGCTGGTCAGCCCCAGCATTTT
TRBJ2-2 | . | many | TRBV7-3 | CASSLISPAGELFF | TGTGCCAGCAGCTTAATCTCGCCGGCCGGGGAGCTGTTTTTT
TRBJ1-3 | . | medium-sized | TRBV7-9 | CASSFGTGRGNTIYF | TGTGCCAGCAGCTTCGGAACAGGACGAGGAAACACCATATATTTT